These 19 T cell receptor beta chains came from one sample sequenced in a study of T cell responses to AZD1222 COVID-19 vaccine. Data came from immunoSEQ multiplex PCR; TCRdb stores just in-frame clones and leaves some out. The sample yields fewer than 150,000 clones, about 91% seen once. This material consisted of peripheral blood, taken on day 0 of AZD1222 vaccination. Receptors were obtained from an adult in good health.

This chain joins TRBV7-9 and TRBJ1-6; no definite D call. The CDR3 has 12 amino acids. Trimming shortened V by 5 bases and J by 8 bases, and 7 bases separated the two germline ends. Germline CDR1 reads SEHNR; CDR2 reads FQNEAQ (reference sequence). The DNA for the CDR3 is TGTGCCAGCAGCCCCGTCGATTCACCCCTCCACTTT. This gives the protein CASSPVDSPLHF.

The V call is TRBV30, the J call TRBJ1-2; D unresolved. V was trimmed by 0 bases and J by 6 bases, leaving 14 bases between them. The germline CDR1 and CDR2 sequences are GTSNPN and SVGIG (reference sequence). The length of the CDR3 is 14 residues. The DNA for the CDR3 is TGTGCCTGGAGTGTAAGTGAGACGAAGGATGGCTACACCTTC. This gives the protein CAWSVSETKDGYTF.

V is TRBV28 and J is TRBJ2-1; 9 nucleotides agree with TRBD2. V trimming: 6 bases; J trimming: 9 bases; junction bases outside the gene matches: 9. Germline CDR1 is MDHEN and CDR2 is SYDVKM. The CDR3 runs to 14 residues. The CDR3 sequence is CASRAPGLATEQFF. The CDR3 DNA reads TGTGCCAGCAGAGCACCGGGACTAGCAACTGAGCAGTTCTTC.

The chain carries TRBV6-6 and TRBJ1-1; weak D call: TRBD1 (5 bases). Germline CDR1 reads MNHNY; CDR2 reads SVGAGI (reference sequence). The CDR3 has 15 amino acids. V gave up 6 bases and J gave up 10 bases, with 24 bases separating them. The CDR3 bases are TGTGCCAGCAGGCGTCACGACAGAACCACAGCGTCAGCTTTCTTT. Encoded protein: CASRRHDRTTASAFF.

As concerns this clone: Other nucleotide sequences in the sample specify the same CDR3. The chain carries TRBV6-5 and TRBJ2-3; D is possibly TRBD2 (5 bases). Germline CDR1 reads MNHEY; CDR2 reads SVGAGI. V lost 9 bases and J lost 5, with 9 bases in between. CDR3 length: 11 residues. CDR3 in DNA: TGTGCCAGTAGCCGGGGAGATACGCAGTATTTT. It codes for CASSRGDTQYF.

This clone was recorded a few times. This sequence joins TRBV15 and TRBJ2-1; 11 bases are shared with TRBD2. Germline values: CDR1 LNHNV, CDR2 YYDKDF (reference sequence). There are 16 residues in the CDR3. The J segment lost 10 bases and the V segment lost 5 bases, leaving 13 bases of the junction unmatched. Written as DNA, the CDR3 is TGTGCCACCAGCGCCGAACTAGCGGGAGCGCATTTCGAGCAGTTCTTC. Translating gives CATSAELAGAHFEQFF.

The V call is TRBV9, the J call TRBJ2-2; maybe TRBD1 (6 bases). The CDR3 sequence is 13 residues long. Germline CDR1 reads SGDLS; CDR2 reads YYNGEE. The germline V and J ends were trimmed by 6 bases and 8 bases, with 14 bases remaining between them. CDR3 coding DNA: TGTGCCAGCAACCTTGTGGGGGCAGGGGAGCTGTTTTTT. Translating gives CASNLVGAGELFF.

The table lists this clone with a count of one. The V call is TRBV2, the J call TRBJ2-7; D not resolved. CDR1 and CDR2 from the germline V gene are SNHLY and FYNNEI. The CDR3 loop spans 12 amino acids. V shed 4 bases and J shed 7 bases, with 11 bases lying between them. In DNA form, the CDR3 reads TGTGCCAGCAGTGCATCACCCTGGGAGCAGTACTTC. This sequence encodes CASSASPWEQYF. The full variable domain, in which reference TRBV2 and TRBJ2-7 provide the parts outside the CDR3, is EPEVTQTPSHQVTQMGQEVILRCVPISNHLYFYWYRQILGQKVEFLVSFYNNEISEKSEIFDDQFSVERPDGSNFTLKIRSTKLEDSAMYFCASSASPWEQYFGPGTRLTVT.

This clone was seen just once. The rearrangement links TRBV24-1 to TRBJ2-7, with 13 bases fitting TRBD2. In germline, CDR1 is KGHDR, CDR2 SFDVKD. The CDR3 has 17 amino acids. The junction had 7 bases not matched to a gene; V was cut back by 4 bases and J by 2 bases. The CDR3 nucleotides are TGTGCCACCAGTGACCAACTAGCGGGAGGGCAAGCCTACGAGCAGTACTTC. Its translation is CATSDQLAGGQAYEQYF.

The chain carries TRBV6-2 or TRBV6-3 and TRBJ2-7; TRBD2 matches 13 bases. The V gene end was trimmed by 4 bases and the J gene end by 3 bases; junction bases not matched to a gene: 0. CDR1 and CDR2 from the germline V gene are MNHEY and SVGEGT. There are 14 residues in the CDR3. CDR3: CASSWTSGGYEQYF. The CDR3 DNA reads TGTGCCAGCAGTTGGACTAGCGGGGGCTACGAGCAGTACTTC.

This chain connects TRBV24-1 to TRBJ2-1; 13 bases agree with TRBD2. Germline trimming cut 3 bases from V and 2 bases from J; bases unmatched to any gene: 9. The V gene's germline CDR1 is KGHDR and CDR2 SFDVKD. CDR3 length equals 19 residues. CDR3 sequence reads: CATSDRRSGTSGTYNEQFF. The CDR3 DNA reads as TGTGCCACCAGTGATCGTCGGTCCGGGACTAGCGGGACCTACAATGAGCAGTTCTTC.

The chain links TRBV19 to TRBJ1-1, with TRBD1 identical over 9 bases. Germline CDR1 reads LNHDA; CDR2 reads SQIVND (reference sequence). Trimming removed 5 bases from V and 5 bases from J; junction bases left unmatched: 9. The length of the CDR3 is 15 residues. The DNA of the CDR3 is TGTGCCAGTAGTCCCGTTACAGGGGGCGTAACTGAAGCTTTCTTT. This gives the protein CASSPVTGGVTEAFF.

The V gene is TRBV10-3, the J gene TRBJ1-2; D not certain. The V and J ends lost 5 bases and 0 bases respectively, with 4 bases between them. The CDR3 contains 12 residues. Germline CDR1 reads ENHRY; CDR2 reads SYGVKD. CDR3 bases: TGTGCCATCAGTTCAACTAACTATGGCTACACCTTC. It encodes CAISSTNYGYTF.

The chain employs TRBV2 and TRBJ2-5; 9 nucleotides match TRBD2. With 7 bases clipped from V and 5 bases from J, the junction kept 11 bases outside the gene matches. CDR1 is SNHLY, CDR2 FYNNEI, per germline. The length of the CDR3 is 15 residues. In DNA, the CDR3 is TGTGCCAGCACAAGGTTAGCGGGAGTTCCGGAGACCCAGTACTTC. This gives the protein CASTRLAGVPETQYF.

The chain links TRBV7-9 to TRBJ2-1, with TRBD2 as a possible D gene (6 bases). Germline V CDR1 and CDR2: SEHNR, FQNEAQ (reference sequence). This CDR3 spans 12 amino acids. Trimming shortened V by 4 bases and J by 10 bases, and 11 bases separated the two germline ends. The CDR3 is CASSSDRGEQFF. The CDR3 region has the DNA TGTGCCAGCAGCTCGGACCGGGGGGAGCAGTTCTTC.

The chain recombines TRBV7-2 with TRBJ1-5; D is undetermined. CDR1 is SGHTA, CDR2 FQGNSA, per germline. The CDR3 runs to 15 residues. Trimming removed 5 bases from V and 2 bases from J, with 13 bases in between. CDR3 coding DNA: TGTGCCAGCAGCCTAGGGAAAATTGGCAATCAGCCCCAGCATTTT. Translated: CASSLGKIGNQPQHF.

The chain combines TRBV10-2 with TRBJ1-1; tentatively, D is TRBD1 (6 bases). The CDR3 runs to 16 residues. The V end was cut by 4 bases, the J end by 0 bases, with 15 bases between. Germline V CDR1 and CDR2: WSHSY, SAAADI. CDR3 residues: CASSAPGRGMNTEAFF. In nucleotides, the CDR3 is TGCGCCAGCAGTGCCCCCGGTAGGGGGATGAACACTGAAGCTTTCTTT.

This clone was seen only once. J is TRBJ2-3 and V is TRBV18; D might be TRBD2 (6 bases). CDR1 is KGHSH and CDR2 is LQKENI in the germline V gene. The V gene lost 3 bases and the J gene lost 11 bases, with 9 bases spanning the gap. The CDR3 runs 11 residues. The DNA for the CDR3 is TGTGCCAGCTCACCGGGACTGGAGCAGTATTTT. Translation: CASSPGLEQYF.

About this clone: The junction and the germline gene differ at one end; a read error may be behind it. The chain combines TRBV11-2 with TRBJ2-7; 7 bases agree with TRBD2. Per the germline V gene, CDR1 is SGHAT and CDR2 is FQNNGV. The CDR3 runs to 12 residues. The CDR3 sequence is CASSHFAGVADF. The CDR3 DNA follows: TGTGCCAGCAGCCACTTTGCGGGAGTGGCGGACTTC.